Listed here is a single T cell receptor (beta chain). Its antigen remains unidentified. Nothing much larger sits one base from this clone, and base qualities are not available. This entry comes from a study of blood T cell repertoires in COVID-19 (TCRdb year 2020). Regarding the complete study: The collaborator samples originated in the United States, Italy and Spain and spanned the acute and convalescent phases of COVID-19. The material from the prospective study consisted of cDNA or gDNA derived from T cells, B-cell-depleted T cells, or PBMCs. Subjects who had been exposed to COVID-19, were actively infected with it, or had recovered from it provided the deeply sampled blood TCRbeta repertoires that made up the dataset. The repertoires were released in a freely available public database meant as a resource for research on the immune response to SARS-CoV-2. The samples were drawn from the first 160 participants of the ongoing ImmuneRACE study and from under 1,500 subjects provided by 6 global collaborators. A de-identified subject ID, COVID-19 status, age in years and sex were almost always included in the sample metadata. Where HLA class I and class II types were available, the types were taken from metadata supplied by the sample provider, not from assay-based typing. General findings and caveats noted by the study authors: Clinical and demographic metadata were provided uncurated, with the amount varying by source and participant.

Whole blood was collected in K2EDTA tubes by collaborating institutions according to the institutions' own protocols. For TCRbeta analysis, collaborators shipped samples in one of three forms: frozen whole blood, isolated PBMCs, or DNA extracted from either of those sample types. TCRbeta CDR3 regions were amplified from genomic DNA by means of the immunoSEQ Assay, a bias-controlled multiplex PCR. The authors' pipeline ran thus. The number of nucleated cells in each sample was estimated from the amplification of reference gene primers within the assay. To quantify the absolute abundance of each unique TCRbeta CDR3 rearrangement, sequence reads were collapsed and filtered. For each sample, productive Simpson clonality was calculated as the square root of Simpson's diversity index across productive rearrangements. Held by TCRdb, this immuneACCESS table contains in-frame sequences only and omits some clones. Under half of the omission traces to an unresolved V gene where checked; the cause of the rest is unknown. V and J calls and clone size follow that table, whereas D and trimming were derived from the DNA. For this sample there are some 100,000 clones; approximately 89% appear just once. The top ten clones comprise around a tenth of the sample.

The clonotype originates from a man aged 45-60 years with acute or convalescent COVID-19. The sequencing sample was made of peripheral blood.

CDR3 sequence: CASSVVGNTYEQYF. DNA sequence: TGTGCCAGCAGCGTAGTCGGGAACACCTACGAGCAGTACTTC. The sequence links TRBV9 to TRBJ2-7, and TRBD2 may be the D gene, going by 5 matching bases. V drops 0 bases and J drops 2 bases, leaving 9 bases in between. CDR1 is given as SGDLS and CDR2 as YYNGEE, both from the germline V gene. The CDR3, from cysteine to phenylalanine, totals 14 residues. The CDR3 DNA has 42 bases and is translated from base 1.